These 14 T cell receptor beta chains came from one sample sequenced in a study of early T cells in non-severe SARS-CoV-2 infection. TCRdb passed the 5' RACE reads through MiXCR, listing each CDR3 protein once. The sample lists about 64,000 distinct CDR3 sequences, roughly an eighth seen once, with approximately 1.3% in the top ten. Sequencing was performed on whole blood, taken at baseline. Source of these receptors: an adult who was a healthcare worker with PCR-confirmed SARS-CoV-2 infection or an uninfected control (not recorded which).

This clonotype was seen a few times. The chain uses TRBV7-9 and TRBJ2-4; D tentatively reads TRBD1 or TRBD2 (6 bases each). V lost 2 bases and J 7 bases, leaving 15 bases between the germline ends. CDR1 is SEHNR, CDR2 FQNEAQ, per germline (reference sequence). The CDR3 covers 15 residues. This CDR3 is CASSLNGQGRNIQYF. CDR3 coding DNA: TGTGCCAGCAGCTTAAACGGGCAGGGGAGGAACATTCAGTACTTC.

This clonotype was seen ten or more times. The CDR3, as DNA: TGTGCCAGCAGCTTAGGTGATCGGGGACTAGAGACCCAGTACTTC. Protein sequence: CASSLGDRGLETQYF. This sequence joins TRBV11-2 and TRBJ2-5, with D possibly being TRBD2 (6 bases). The CDR3 contains 15 residues. V was pared by 1 base and J by 4 bases, with 13 bases between. CDR1 SGHAT and CDR2 FQNNGV come from the germline V gene.

The chain employs TRBV30 and TRBJ1-1; 8 bases line up with TRBD1. After removal of 4 bases from V and 10 bases from J, the junction contained 17 bases not matched to a gene. Germline CDR1 GTSNPN, CDR2 SVGIG (reference sequence). CDR3 length equals 15 residues. This CDR3 reads CAWTRSGGLKIRAFF. Written as DNA, the CDR3 is TGTGCCTGGACTAGGTCAGGGGGCCTTAAAATAAGAGCTTTCTTT.

The table lists this clonotype with many counts. V is TRBV6-2 or TRBV6-3 and J is TRBJ2-3; D possibly corresponds to TRBD2 (6 bases). V dropped 2 bases and J dropped 2 bases, with 11 bases sitting between them. The CDR3 loop spans 15 amino acids. Germline V gene data show CDR1 as MNHEY and CDR2 as SVGEGT. The CDR3 spells CASSYLGGDTDTQYF. The CDR3 nucleotides read TGTGCCAGCAGTTACCTAGGAGGGGACACAGATACGCAGTATTTT.

The V gene is TRBV29-1, the J gene TRBJ2-3, with D hard to call. Trimming left V 4 bases short and J 4 bases short, with 12 bases between. The CDR3 totals 13 residues. Germline lookup yields CDR1 SQVTM and CDR2 ANQGSEA. CDR3 sequence reads: CSVVQRAADTQYF. CDR3 coding DNA: TGCAGCGTTGTGCAGCGTGCGGCAGATACGCAGTATTTT.

This clonotype was detected a few times. The gene calls are TRBV5-1 and TRBJ1-2; no definite D call. The CDR3 extends over 17 amino acids. V lost 0 bases and J lost 2, with 17 bases in between. Germline V gene data show CDR1 as SGHRS and CDR2 as YFSETQ. DNA of the CDR3: TGCGCCAGCAGCTTGGTAGCGCGCATTAGCCGGAACTATGGCTACACCTTC. Translated, it gives CASSLVARISRNYGYTF.

The gene calls are TRBV20-1 and TRBJ2-1; 10 bases are a match to TRBD2. This CDR3 region has 16 residues. J was trimmed by 7 bases and V by 3 bases; bases with no gene match: 12. Germline lookup yields CDR1 DFQATT and CDR2 SNEGSKA (reference sequence). The CDR3 coding sequence is TGCAGTGCTAGGGGGCTAGCGGGAGTGATGGGTAATGAGCAGTTCTTC. Its translation: CSARGLAGVMGNEQFF.

CDR3 bases: TGTGCCTGGAGTTGGGGGGACGTGGATGAGCAGTTCTTC. Translation gives CAWSWGDVDEQFF. This rearrangement joins TRBV30 to TRBJ2-1; D might be TRBD2 (6 bases). This CDR3 has 13 residues. Trimming left V 2 bases short and J 8 bases short, with 13 bases between. CDR1 is GTSNPN and CDR2 is SVGIG in the germline V gene (reference sequence).

The chain is built from TRBV6-2 or TRBV6-3 and TRBJ1-1; D possibly corresponds to TRBD1 (5 bases). Germline assignment: CDR1 MNHEY and CDR2 SVGEGT. V shed 2 bases and J shed 8 bases, with 15 bases lying between them. The CDR3 consists of 14 residues. CDR3 bases: TGTGCCAGCAGTTACGATACAGCGGGGACCGAAGCTTTCTTT. Translation: CASSYDTAGTEAFF.

This clonotype was seen ten or more times. V is TRBV7-6 and J is TRBJ1-1, with D perhaps matching TRBD1 (5 bases). In germline, CDR1 is SGHVS, CDR2 FNYEAQ. V dropped 5 bases and J dropped 4 bases, with 14 bases sitting between them. The CDR3 runs to 14 residues. The CDR3 region has the DNA TGTGCCAGCAGCCAATTTGGGGCCGGCACTGAAGCTTTCTTT. It encodes CASSQFGAGTEAFF.

For the CDR3, the DNA is TGCGCCAGCAGCCCAGGACAGGGATACTACGAGCAGTACTTC. It yields the protein CASSPGQGYYEQYF. V usage is TRBV4-3 and J usage is TRBJ2-7, with 8 bases matching TRBD1. CDR1 and CDR2 from the germline V gene are LGHNA and YSLEER. This CDR3 is 14 amino acids long. V lost 4 bases to trimming and J lost 3 bases; unmatched junction nucleotides: 5.

This clonotype has just a few counts. This sequence joins TRBV5-1 and TRBJ2-1; D is ambiguous. Germline loops: CDR1 SGHRS, CDR2 YFSETQ. The V end was cut by 0 bases, the J end by 5 bases, with 12 bases between. The CDR3 runs 15 residues. CDR3: CASSLAQRTDNEQFF. In DNA, the CDR3 is TGCGCCAGCAGCTTGGCGCAGAGAACAGACAATGAGCAGTTCTTC.

The rearrangement joins TRBV6-5 to TRBJ1-1; TRBD1 matches at 9 bases. The CDR3 runs 15 residues. V trimming: 5 bases; J trimming: 7 bases; junction bases outside the gene matches: 11. Looked up from germline, CDR1 is MNHEY and CDR2 is SVGAGI. The CDR3 region has the DNA TGTGCCAGCAGTCCCCGAAGACAGGGGGGCTTTGAAGCTTTCTTT. This codes for CASSPRRQGGFEAFF.

The table lists this clonotype with a few counts. The CDR3 is CASSDRDVTGELFF. The CDR3 bases are TGTGCCAGCTCGGACAGGGATGTGACCGGGGAGCTGTTTTTT. The chain has TRBV25-1 and TRBJ2-2; TRBD1 matches at 8 bases. Germline V gives CDR1 MGHDK, CDR2 SYGVNS. The junction had 7 bases not matched to a gene; V was cut back by 8 bases and J by 5 bases. The CDR3 is 14 residues long.